Listed below are T cell receptor beta chains from one sample, sequenced in a study of identical twins. MiXCR was run by TCRdb on the 5' RACE reads, yielding one entry per CDR3 protein. The data contain under 250,000 distinct CDR3 sequences, around 10% of them singletons. Sequencing was done on a sample of memory (CD45RO+) T cells sorted from blood. The source of these receptors is a woman aged 18 to 35 in good health. Both conserved end residues are part of each CDR3.

J gene: TRBJ2-3; V gene: TRBV6-1; CDR3 length: 16; CDR3 protein: CASSPRRLAGDDTQYF
J gene: TRBJ2-3; V gene: TRBV4-3; CDR3 length: 16; CDR3 protein: CASSQDLAGVPDTQYF
J gene: TRBJ2-5; V gene: TRBV7-2; CDR3 length: 11; CDR3 protein: CASRGEVTQYF
J gene: TRBJ1-6; V gene: TRBV6-5; CDR3 length: 15; CDR3 protein: CASSYSDRENSPLHF
J gene: TRBJ2-7; V gene: TRBV7-2; CDR3 length: 14; CDR3 protein: CASSSQGLGYEQYF
J gene: TRBJ2-1; V gene: TRBV6-1; CDR3 length: 14; CDR3 protein: CASSGTVDYNEQFF
J gene: TRBJ2-7; V gene: TRBV7-6; CDR3 length: 14; CDR3 protein: CASSLVPTGGEQYF
J gene: TRBJ1-5; V gene: TRBV2; CDR3 length: 15; CDR3 protein: CASSDMSKRNQPQHF
J gene: TRBJ2-5; V gene: TRBV9; CDR3 length: 16; CDR3 protein: CASSVAPGAGGETQYF
J gene: TRBJ1-1; V gene: TRBV13; CDR3 length: 14; CDR3 protein: CASSFGVTNTEAFF
J gene: TRBJ2-7; V gene: TRBV7-2; CDR3 length: 17; CDR3 protein: CASRQGGLAGSSYEQYF
J gene: TRBJ2-7; V gene: TRBV6-5; CDR3 length: 14; CDR3 protein: CASVLRVGAYEQYF
J gene: TRBJ1-4; V gene: TRBV5-1; CDR3 length: 13; CDR3 protein: CASHEGANEKLFF
J gene: TRBJ2-3; V gene: TRBV20-1; CDR3 length: 15; CDR3 protein: CSAIGSPGGTDTQYF
J gene: TRBJ2-1; V gene: TRBV7-8; CDR3 length: 15; CDR3 protein: CASTVSFDSYNEQFF
J gene: TRBJ2-5; V gene: TRBV11-2; CDR3 length: 12; CDR3 protein: CASTLRGETQYF
J gene: TRBJ1-2; V gene: TRBV5-6; CDR3 length: 15; CDR3 protein: CASSLRAGLVYGYTF
J gene: TRBJ1-1; V gene: TRBV5-1; CDR3 length: 14; CDR3 protein: CASSLEQGGIEAFF
J gene: TRBJ1-3; V gene: TRBV11-3; CDR3 length: 13; CDR3 protein: CASRPDGGNTIYF
J gene: TRBJ1-1; V gene: TRBV20-1; CDR3 length: 10; CDR3 protein: CSVMNTEAFF
J gene: TRBJ1-6; V gene: TRBV12-3/TRBV12-4; CDR3 length: 15; CDR3 protein: CASSSTGTGDLFLHF
J gene: TRBJ2-1; V gene: TRBV5-6; CDR3 length: 15; CDR3 protein: CASSFYQLSYNEQFF